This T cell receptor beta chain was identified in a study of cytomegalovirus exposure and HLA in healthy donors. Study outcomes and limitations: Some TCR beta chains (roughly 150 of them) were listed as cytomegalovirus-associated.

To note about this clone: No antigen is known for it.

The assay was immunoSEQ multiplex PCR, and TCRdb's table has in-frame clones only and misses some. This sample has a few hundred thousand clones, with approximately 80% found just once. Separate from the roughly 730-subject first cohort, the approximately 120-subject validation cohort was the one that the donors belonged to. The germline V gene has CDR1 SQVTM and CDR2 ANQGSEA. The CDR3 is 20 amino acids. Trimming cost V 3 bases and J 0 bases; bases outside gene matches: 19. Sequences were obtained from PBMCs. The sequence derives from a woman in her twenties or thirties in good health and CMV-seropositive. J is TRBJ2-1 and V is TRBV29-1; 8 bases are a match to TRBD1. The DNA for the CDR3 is TGCAGCGTTGACAGCCGGGACAGGAAAATCTTTACCCACTCCTACAATGAGCAGTTCTTC. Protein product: CSVDSRDRKIFTHSYNEQFF.